These 12 T cell receptor beta chains were all obtained from the same sample, sequenced in a study of CD8+ T cells in alopecia areata. Regarding treatment: oral pan-JAK inhibitor, 5-10 mg twice daily. Investigators isolated RNA and reverse transcribed it into cDNA to act as the sequencing template. Here immunoSEQ multiplex PCR was the method, and the copy in TCRdb shows in-frame clones only, minus some. The sample contains a few hundred thousand clones, around two fifths of which appear only once. The sample was CD4+ T cells sorted from blood, taken between weeks 30 and 35, from a patient treated with tofacitinib. Every receptor here comes from a human donor with alopecia areata.

The rearrangement joins TRBV6-5 to TRBJ2-2; D may match TRBD1 or TRBD2 (5 bases each). This CDR3 has 14 amino acids. Germline CDR1 MNHEY, CDR2 SVGAGI. The ends were cut back, 7 bases at V and 1 base at J, with 10 bases in the middle. In DNA, the CDR3 is TGTGCCAGCACCAAGGGACGGAACACCGGGGAGCTGTTTTTT. Translating it yields CASTKGRNTGELFF.

This clone occurred once. The chain carries TRBV6-1 and TRBJ1-1; no reliable D call. The germline V and J ends were trimmed by 4 bases and 3 bases, with 6 bases remaining between them. Germline CDR1 MNHNS, CDR2 SASEGT. The CDR3 has 12 residues. The CDR3 nucleotides are TGTGCCAGCAGTGCGGCTGACACTGAAGCTTTCTTT. Its protein product is CASSAADTEAFF.

The J gene is TRBJ1-1, the V gene TRBV7-9; D not certain. CDR1 and CDR2 from the germline V gene are SEHNR and FQNEAQ (reference sequence). The CDR3 length is 13 residues. Trimming stripped 2 bases from V and 2 bases from J, with 6 bases between. This CDR3 is CASSLNSNTEAFF. CDR3 coding DNA: TGTGCCAGCAGCTTAAACAGCAACACTGAAGCTTTCTTT.

This clone appeared a few times. This chain joins TRBV7-9 and TRBJ2-3; TRBD2 agrees at 7 bases. Looked up from germline, CDR1 is SEHNR and CDR2 is FQNEAQ (reference sequence). J lost 2 bases, V lost 1 base, and 3 bases had no gene match. This CDR3 has 15 amino acids. DNA of the CDR3: TGTGCCAGCAGCTTAGGGAGCGGGACCACAGATACGCAGTATTTT. Protein sequence: CASSLGSGTTDTQYF.

This clone was observed a few times. J is TRBJ2-7 and V is TRBV30; maybe TRBD2 (5 bases). The CDR3 length is 12 residues. Germline values: CDR1 GTSNPN, CDR2 SVGIG (reference sequence). Between the trimmed V and J ends, which lost 3 bases and 7 bases, there was a span of 13 bases. CDR3 bases: TGTGCCTGGAGAACCCTCCCGGGAGAGCAGTACTTC. Translating it yields CAWRTLPGEQYF.

The CDR3 region has the DNA TGCGCCAGCAGCACGACCTTTGCTAGCGGGAGCGACGAGCAGTACTTC. Translating it yields CASSTTFASGSDEQYF. The rearrangement links TRBV5-1 to TRBJ2-7, with 10 bases identical to TRBD2. Trimming removed 4 bases from V and 5 bases from J; junction bases left unmatched: 12. This CDR3 has 16 amino acids. Per germline, CDR1 SGHRS and CDR2 YFSETQ.

The rearrangement links TRBV5-1 to TRBJ2-1; 15 bases agree with TRBD2. The V gene's germline CDR1 is SGHRS and CDR2 YFSETQ. V lost 4 bases and J lost 6; bases outside the gene matches: 11. The CDR3 covers 18 residues. CDR3 DNA sequence: TGCGCCAGCAGCCCCCAAGGACTAGCGGGAGGGGGGGCCAATGAGCAGTTCTTC. It yields the protein CASSPQGLAGGGANEQFF.

This clone was found a few times. The J gene is TRBJ2-5, the V gene TRBV20-1; D is unclear. The V gene's germline CDR1 is DFQATT and CDR2 SNEGSKA (reference sequence). The CDR3 spans 10 residues. V was clipped by 6 bases and J by 2 bases, with 4 bases between them. The CDR3 sequence is CSAQQETQYF. The DNA for the CDR3 is TGCAGTGCCCAACAAGAGACCCAGTACTTC.

In its sample, this clone was seen many times. The gene calls are TRBV15 and TRBJ2-5; D is unresolved. In germline, CDR1 is LNHNV, CDR2 YYDKDF (reference sequence). V was clipped by 0 bases and J by 5 bases, with 7 bases between them. The CDR3 spans 13 residues. The CDR3 protein is CATSRDRRETQYF. The CDR3 DNA reads TGTGCCACCAGCAGAGACCGCCGGGAGACCCAGTACTTC.

The chain recombines TRBV7-6 with TRBJ2-3, with D hard to call. V was shortened by 1 base and J by 3 bases, with 11 bases between the two germline ends. The CDR3 consists of 15 residues. The germline V gene has CDR1 SGHVS and CDR2 FNYEAQ. For the CDR3, the DNA is TGTGCCAGCAGCTTAGACACTCGCCGTACAGATACGCAGTATTTT. Amino acids: CASSLDTRRTDTQYF.

In this sample, this clone turned up a few times. This rearrangement joins TRBV6-4 to TRBJ1-2; D uncertain. The length of the CDR3 is 13 residues. The V end was cut by 3 bases, the J end by 2 bases, with 7 bases between. Germline lookup yields CDR1 MRHNA and CDR2 SNTAGT. CDR3 protein: CASSEAENYGYTF. The CDR3 DNA is TGTGCCAGCAGTGAAGCAGAGAACTATGGCTACACCTTC.

This rearrangement joins TRBV7-6 to TRBJ2-7, with TRBD1 matching over 9 bases. V was pared by 3 bases and J by 4 bases, with 7 bases of the junction left unmatched. The germline V gene encodes CDR1 SGHVS and CDR2 FNYEAQ. The CDR3 extends over 15 amino acids. The CDR3 reads CASSFQSGTGYEQYF. CDR3 DNA sequence: TGTGCCAGCAGCTTCCAATCCGGGACAGGGTACGAGCAGTACTTC.